This TCR beta chain was recovered during a study of control samples from healthy donors and cancer patients. After removal of 3 bases from V and 6 bases from J, the junction contained 9 bases not matched to a gene. Germline CDR1 is MNHEY and CDR2 is SVGEGT. CDR3 length equals 15 residues. Using immunoSEQ multiplex PCR, the repertoire was profiled, and TCRdb retains in-frame clones only, with some absent. The data show 230,000 or so clones, around 94% seen once. Sequencing was performed on blood. The chain joins TRBV6-2 or TRBV6-3 to TRBJ2-7; 9 bases are a match to TRBD1. The TCR sequence derives from a middle-aged man in good health. The CDR3 sequence is CASSYGGQGHAEQYF. CDR3 coding DNA: TGTGCCAGCAGTTATGGAGGACAGGGGCACGCCGAGCAGTACTTC.